Below are 24 T cell receptor beta chains sequenced from a single sample in a study of T-cell reconstitution after alpha-beta-depleted transplantation in children. The TCRbeta library incorporated unique molecular identifiers. TCRdb used MiXCR to reprocess the PCR reads, holding one entry per CDR3 protein. The repertoire includes about 980,000 distinct CDR3 sequences, about 29% of them detected once, and more than 25% sits in the top ten. The specimen comprised PBMCs, mostly from graft donor cells, sampled 360 days after TCRalphabeta/CD19-depleted stem cell transplant. These receptors all stem from a boy younger than two who had a stem cell transplant for SCID, so the T cells may come from the graft donor.

V is TRBV6-2 or TRBV6-3 and J is TRBJ1-3; D is unresolved. Between the trimmed V and J ends, which lost 7 bases and 0 bases, there was a span of 16 bases. Germline V CDR1 and CDR2: MNHEY, SVGEGT. The CDR3 spans 16 residues. The CDR3 bases are TGTGCCAGCACCTCATCTGACAATCGCTCTGGAAACACCATATATTTT. Its protein is CASTSSDNRSGNTIYF.

The rearrangement links TRBV18 to TRBJ2-5; 11 nucleotides agree with TRBD2. Germline lookup yields CDR1 KGHSH and CDR2 LQKENI. The CDR3 length is 16 residues. Trimming at V came to 1 base and at J to 3 bases, leaving 4 bases not matched to a gene. Written as DNA, the CDR3 is TGTGCCAGCTCACCACTAATACTAGCGGGGGAAGAGACCCAGTACTTC. Translating gives CASSPLILAGEETQYF. The full variable domain, rest sourced from reference TRBV18 and TRBJ2-5, is NAGVMQNPRHLVRRRGQEARLRCSPMKGHSHVYWYRQLPEEGLKFMVYLQKENIIDESGMPKERFSAEFPKEGPSILRIQQVVRGDSAAYFCASSPLILAGEETQYFGPGTRLLVL.

This rearrangement joins TRBV6-1 to TRBJ2-7, with D uncertain. This CDR3 has 13 residues. The germline V and J ends were trimmed by 8 bases and 1 base, with 12 bases remaining between them. Per germline, CDR1 MNHNS and CDR2 SASEGT. Here the CDR3 DNA reads TGTGCCAGCGCCCCCGGGTTATCCTACGAGCAGTACTTC. Amino acid sequence: CASAPGLSYEQYF.

The CDR3 DNA reads TGTGCCAGCAGCTTAGCGGACTGGGGGGATACGCAGTATTTT. It yields the protein CASSLADWGDTQYF. The rearrangement uses TRBV7-2 and TRBJ2-3; D is possibly TRBD1 or TRBD2 (5 bases each). Trimming pared 0 bases from V and 6 bases from J, leaving 10 bases between. The germline gives CDR1 SGHTA, CDR2 FQGNSA. The CDR3 sequence is 14 residues long.

This chain connects TRBV28 to TRBJ2-1, with no clear D. Germline assignment: CDR1 MDHEN and CDR2 SYDVKM. The CDR3 loop spans 16 amino acids. V was cut by 1 base and J by 8 bases, with 18 bases left in between. The CDR3 DNA sequence: TGTGCCAGCAGTTTATTCCCTGGTGGAATTATCGATGAGCAGTTCTTC. It codes for CASSLFPGGIIDEQFF.

The chain carries TRBV7-2 and TRBJ2-5; tentative D call: TRBD2 (6 bases). The CDR3 is 16 amino acids. Germline CDR1 SGHTA, CDR2 FQGNSA. The germline V and J ends were trimmed by 6 bases and 7 bases, with 24 bases remaining between them. CDR3 region: CASSHVWGVGHMTQYF. Written as DNA, the CDR3 is TGTGCCAGCAGTCATGTATGGGGGGTTGGCCATATGACCCAGTACTTC.

This sequence joins TRBV3-1 and TRBJ2-5; no reliable D call. Trimming shortened V by 0 bases and J by 0 bases, and 11 bases separated the two germline ends. The CDR3 is 16 amino acids. Germline lookup yields CDR1 LGHDT and CDR2 YNNKEL (reference sequence). The CDR3 DNA is TGTGCCAGCAGCCAAGATCTTCGTGGGTACCAAGAGACCCAGTACTTC. Residues: CASSQDLRGYQETQYF.

There are a few counts of this clonotype. The V and J genes are TRBV20-1 and TRBJ2-4; 10 bases line up with TRBD2. Germline lookup yields CDR1 DFQATT and CDR2 SNEGSKA (reference sequence). V gave up 5 bases and J gave up 0 bases; unmatched junction bases: 4. The CDR3 sequence is 15 residues long. CDR3 DNA: TGCAGTGCTCTTAGCGGGGGGTTAGCCAAAAACATTCAGTACTTC. Translation: CSALSGGLAKNIQYF.

This chain links TRBV7-3 with TRBJ1-5; no clear D. V shed 7 bases and J shed 0 bases, with 10 bases lying between them. This CDR3 region has 14 residues. Germline values: CDR1 SGHTA, CDR2 FQGTGA. Here the CDR3 DNA reads TGTGCCAGCAATTGTTCTTTTAGCAATCAGCCCCAGCATTTT. Translated: CASNCSFSNQPQHF.

This rearrangement joins TRBV6-1 to TRBJ1-6; D uncertain. With 4 bases removed from V and 8 bases from J, the gap between germline ends came to 9 bases. The CDR3 covers 13 residues. The germline V gene has CDR1 MNHNS and CDR2 SASEGT. CDR3 region: CASSGDNYSPLHF. The CDR3 DNA follows: TGTGCCAGCAGTGGAGACAACTATTCACCCCTCCACTTT.

The chain combines TRBV2 with TRBJ1-2; 10 bases align to TRBD1. The CDR3 is 14 residues long. Germline-derived CDR1 and CDR2 are SNHLY and FYNNEI. V shed 7 bases and J 5 bases; nucleotides not matched to a gene: 7. The CDR3: CASNLDRGRYGYTF. CDR3 DNA sequence: TGTGCCAGCAACTTAGACAGGGGGCGTTATGGCTACACCTTC.

The rearrangement uses TRBV11-2 and TRBJ2-1; 13 nucleotides match TRBD2. The germline V gene encodes CDR1 SGHAT and CDR2 FQNNGV. The CDR3 runs 15 residues. With V trimmed by 6 bases and J by 6 bases, 5 bases remained unmatched. For the CDR3, the DNA is TGTGCCAGCAGACGGACTAGCGGGGGAGGCAATGAGCAGTTCTTC. Its translation: CASRRTSGGGNEQFF.

J is TRBJ2-3 and V is TRBV9; weak D call: TRBD2 (5 bases). The CDR3 extends over 15 amino acids. V was pared by 4 bases and J by 0 bases, with 12 bases between. Germline CDR1 and CDR2: SGDLS and YYNGEE. CDR3 in DNA: TGTGCCAGCAGCTCCCGGACTCAAAGCACAGATACGCAGTATTTT. Its translation: CASSSRTQSTDTQYF. The full variable domain, in which reference TRBV9 and TRBJ2-3 provide the parts outside the CDR3, is DSGVTQTPKHLITATGQRVTLRCSPRSGDLSVYWYQQSLDQGLQFLIQYYNGEERAKGNILERFSAQQFPDLHSELNLSSLELGDSALYFCASSSRTQSTDTQYFGPGTRLTVL.

The chain recombines TRBV4-2 with TRBJ2-1; D tentatively reads TRBD1 or TRBD2 (5 bases each). Germline V lookup: CDR1 LGHNA, CDR2 YNFKEQ. V shed 4 bases and J shed 1 base, with 17 bases lying between them. The CDR3 is 17 amino acids. DNA for the CDR3: TGTGCCAGCAGCCCTAGGGGCCTAGCAGGGTCCTACAATGAGCAGTTCTTC. Translating gives CASSPRGLAGSYNEQFF.

This rearrangement joins TRBV7-2 to TRBJ1-4; the match to TRBD1 covers 8 bases. The V segment lost 8 bases and the J segment 10 bases; nucleotides outside the gene matches: 9. The CDR3 runs to 13 residues. Germline-derived CDR1 and CDR2 are SGHTA and FQGNSA. CDR3 DNA sequence: TGTGCCAGCGGTGGACAGGGAGGGGGAAAACTGTTTTTT. Its protein is CASGGQGGGKLFF.

The J gene is TRBJ2-3, the V gene TRBV5-1, with TRBD2 matching over 14 bases. This CDR3 comprises 22 residues. V lost 4 bases, J lost 6 bases, and 25 bases stayed unmatched. CDR1 SGHRS and CDR2 YFSETQ come from the germline V gene. CDR3 protein: CASSPPAKRLAGGPVSSDTQYF. CDR3 DNA sequence: TGCGCCAGCAGCCCCCCGGCGAAGCGACTAGCGGGGGGGCCAGTTTCCTCCGATACGCAGTATTTT.

The CDR3 region is CASSLDRGRSYNEQFF. The CDR3, as DNA: TGTGCCAGCAGCTTAGACAGGGGGAGGTCCTACAATGAGCAGTTCTTC. The chain is built from TRBV5-5 and TRBJ2-1, with TRBD1 matching over 9 bases. This CDR3 region has 16 residues. After removal of 2 bases from V and 1 base from J, the junction contained 4 bases not matched to a gene. Germline values: CDR1 SGHKS, CDR2 YYEKEE (reference sequence).

This chain uses TRBV5-1 with TRBJ2-3; D unresolved. The CDR3 sequence is 15 residues long. Trimming removed 3 bases at V and 1 base at J, with 12 bases between. Germline V gives CDR1 SGHRS, CDR2 YFSETQ. DNA of the CDR3: TGCGCCAGCAGCTCGGCCCCATCCCGCACAGATACGCAGTATTTT. The encoded protein is CASSSAPSRTDTQYF.

This clonotype was observed a few times. The CDR3 here is CSASYPASVQDTQYF. In DNA form, the CDR3 reads TGCAGTGCTAGTTACCCGGCTAGCGTACAAGATACGCAGTATTTT. The genes are TRBV20-1 and TRBJ2-3, with TRBD2 as a possible D gene (6 bases). The CDR3 consists of 15 residues. Per the germline V gene, CDR1 is DFQATT and CDR2 is SNEGSKA (reference sequence). With 3 bases removed from V and 5 bases from J, the gap between germline ends came to 18 bases.

In this sample, this clonotype turned up a few times. The chain uses TRBV21-1 and TRBJ2-2; the D call of TRBD1 is as the table states it, not checked on the DNA. TRBV21-1 is described as a pseudogene. This CDR3 is 14 amino acids long. CDR3 in DNA: TGTGCCACCATAGGACAGGGGCCCACCGGGGAGCTGTTTTTT. Protein: CATIGQGPTGELFF.

The table lists this clonotype with a few counts. The chain carries TRBV4-1 and TRBJ2-7; D unclear. V lost 1 base and J lost 6, with 7 bases in between. CDR3 length: 12 residues. Germline V CDR1 and CDR2: MGHRA, YSYEKL. CDR3 in amino acids: CASSQGKLEQYF. As DNA, the CDR3 is TGCGCCAGCAGCCAAGGGAAGCTCGAGCAGTACTTC.

This chain joins TRBV18 and TRBJ2-7; 9 bases match TRBD2. The CDR3 covers 15 residues. V was pared by 0 bases and J by 2 bases, with 2 bases of the junction left unmatched. Germline-derived CDR1 and CDR2 are KGHSH and LQKENI. CDR3 region: CASSPPGLAPYEQYF. As DNA, the CDR3 is TGTGCCAGCTCACCACCGGGACTAGCCCCCTACGAGCAGTACTTC.

V and J are TRBV29-1 and TRBJ2-7, with D possibly TRBD1 on 6 matching bases. Trimming pared 4 bases from V and 4 bases from J, leaving 11 bases between. Germline V CDR1 and CDR2: SQVTM, ANQGSEA. The CDR3 length is 12 residues. In DNA, the CDR3 is TGCAGCGTTGGGGGCAGGGGATACGAGCAGTACTTC. Translated, it gives CSVGGRGYEQYF.

V is TRBV4-3 and J is TRBJ1-1; 7 nucleotides align to TRBD1. Germline V CDR1 and CDR2: LGHNA, YSLEER. The length of the CDR3 is 14 residues. Losses at the gene ends were 1 base for V and 3 bases for J; bases not matched to a gene: 2. CDR3 sequence reads: CASSQGQGDTEAFF. The CDR3 DNA follows: TGCGCCAGCAGCCAAGGGCAGGGGGACACTGAAGCTTTCTTT.